This TCR beta chain was obtained from a study of T-cell memory formation after mild COVID-19. Employing constant-segment primers, 5'RACE generated TCR alpha and TCR beta cDNA libraries bearing sample barcodes and UMIs. TCRdb independently ran MiXCR on the 5' RACE reads; one entry per CDR3 protein. The profile shows 35,000 to 50,000 distinct CDR3 sequences, 6% to 6.5% of them singletons. CDR3 length: 18 amino acids. Germline V lookup: CDR1 LGHDT, CDR2 YNNKEL (reference sequence). After removal of 0 bases from V and 4 bases from J, the junction contained 7 bases not matched to a gene. This receptor was obtained from an adult who had mild COVID-19 (a few samples of this study predate the infection). Cell type and time point are not known. Sequenced: PBMCs or a T cell subset sorted from them (not recorded which). The chain is built from TRBV3-1 and TRBJ2-7; 15 bases are a match to TRBD2. In nucleotides, the CDR3 is TGTGCCAGCAGCCAAGATCTCTGGACTAGCGGGAGGGGTTACGAGCAGTACTTC. This sequence encodes CASSQDLWTSGRGYEQYF.